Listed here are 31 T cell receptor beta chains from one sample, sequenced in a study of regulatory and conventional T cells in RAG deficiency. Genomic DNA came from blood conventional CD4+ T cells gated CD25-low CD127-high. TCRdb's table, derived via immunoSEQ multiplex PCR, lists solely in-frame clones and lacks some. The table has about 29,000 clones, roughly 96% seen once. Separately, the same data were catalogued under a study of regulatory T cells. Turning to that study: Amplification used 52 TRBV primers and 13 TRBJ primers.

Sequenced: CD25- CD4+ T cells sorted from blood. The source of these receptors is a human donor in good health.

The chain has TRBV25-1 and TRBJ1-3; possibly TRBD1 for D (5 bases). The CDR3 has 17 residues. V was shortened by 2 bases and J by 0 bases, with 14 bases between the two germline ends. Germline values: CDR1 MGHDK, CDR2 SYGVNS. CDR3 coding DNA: TGTGCCAGCAGTGAACAGGGCGGAAGGTTCTCTGGAAACACCATATATTTT. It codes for CASSEQGGRFSGNTIYF.

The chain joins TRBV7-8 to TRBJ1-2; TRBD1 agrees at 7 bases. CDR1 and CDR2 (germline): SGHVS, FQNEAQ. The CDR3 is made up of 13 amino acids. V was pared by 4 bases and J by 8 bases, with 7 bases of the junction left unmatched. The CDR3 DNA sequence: TGTGCCAGCAGCTCTTCAGGGGGGTCCGGCTACACCTTC. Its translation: CASSSSGGSGYTF.

CDR3: CSVTGTPRPGELFF. Here the CDR3 DNA reads TGCAGCGTTACCGGGACTCCCAGGCCCGGGGAGCTGTTTTTT. The chain links TRBV29-1 to TRBJ2-2, with D perhaps TRBD2 (6 bases). Trimming pared 5 bases from V and 6 bases from J, leaving 16 bases between. The V gene's germline CDR1 is SQVTM and CDR2 ANQGSEA. This CDR3 has 14 amino acids.

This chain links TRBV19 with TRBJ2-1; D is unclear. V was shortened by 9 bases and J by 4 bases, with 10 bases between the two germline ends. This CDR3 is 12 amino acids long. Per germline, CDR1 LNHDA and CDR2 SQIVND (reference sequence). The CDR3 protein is CASSRVYNEQFF. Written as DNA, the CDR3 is TGTGCCAGCTCCCGGGTTTACAATGAGCAGTTCTTC.

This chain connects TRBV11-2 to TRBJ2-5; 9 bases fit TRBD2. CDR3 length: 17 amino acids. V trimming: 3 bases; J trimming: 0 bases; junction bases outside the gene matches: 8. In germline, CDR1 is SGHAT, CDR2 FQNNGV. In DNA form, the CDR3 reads TGTGCCAGCAGCTTCAGGGGGGCTAGCGGGGACCAAGAGACCCAGTACTTC. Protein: CASSFRGASGDQETQYF.

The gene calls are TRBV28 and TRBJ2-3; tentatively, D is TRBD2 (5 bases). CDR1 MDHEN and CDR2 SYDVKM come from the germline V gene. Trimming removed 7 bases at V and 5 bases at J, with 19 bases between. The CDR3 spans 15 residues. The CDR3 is CASTPSTQYQDTQYF. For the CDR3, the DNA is TGTGCCAGCACACCTAGCACCCAATACCAAGATACGCAGTATTTT.

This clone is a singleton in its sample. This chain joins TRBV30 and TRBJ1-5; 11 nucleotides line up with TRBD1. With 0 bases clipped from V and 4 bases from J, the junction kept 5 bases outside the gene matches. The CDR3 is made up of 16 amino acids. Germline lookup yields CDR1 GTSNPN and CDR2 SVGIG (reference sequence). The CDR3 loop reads CAWSVSDRGLNQPQHF. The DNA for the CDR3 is TGTGCCTGGAGTGTATCGGACAGGGGGCTAAATCAGCCCCAGCATTTT.

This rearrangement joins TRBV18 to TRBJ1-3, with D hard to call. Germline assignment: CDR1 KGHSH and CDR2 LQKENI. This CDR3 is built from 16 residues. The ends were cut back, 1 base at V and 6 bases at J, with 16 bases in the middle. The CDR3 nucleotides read TGTGCCAGCTCACCACTGCCGCCGGGATCCCAAAACACCATATATTTT. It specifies CASSPLPPGSQNTIYF.

DNA of the CDR3: TGCAGCTTCGGGGCCCAGGGGGGAGTAACAAACACTGAAGCTTTCTTT. It is translated as CSFGAQGGVTNTEAFF. The rearrangement joins TRBV29-1 to TRBJ1-1; 7 bases map to TRBD1. V gave up 8 bases and J gave up 2 bases; unmatched junction bases: 17. The CDR3 runs 16 residues. CDR1 and CDR2 (germline): SQVTM, ANQGSEA.

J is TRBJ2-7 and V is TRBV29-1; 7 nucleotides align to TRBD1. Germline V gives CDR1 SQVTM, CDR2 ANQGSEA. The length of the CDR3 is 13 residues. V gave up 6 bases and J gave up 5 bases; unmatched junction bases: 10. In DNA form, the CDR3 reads TGCAGCGTCCTTCAGGGGGTGTTCGACGAGCAGTACTTC. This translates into CSVLQGVFDEQYF.

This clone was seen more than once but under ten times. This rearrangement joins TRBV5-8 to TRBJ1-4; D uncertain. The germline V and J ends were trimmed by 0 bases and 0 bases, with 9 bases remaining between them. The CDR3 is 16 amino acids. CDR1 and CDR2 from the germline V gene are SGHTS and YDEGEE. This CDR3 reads CASSLGAKATNEKLFF. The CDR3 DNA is TGTGCCAGCAGCTTGGGAGCTAAAGCAACTAATGAAAAACTGTTTTTT.

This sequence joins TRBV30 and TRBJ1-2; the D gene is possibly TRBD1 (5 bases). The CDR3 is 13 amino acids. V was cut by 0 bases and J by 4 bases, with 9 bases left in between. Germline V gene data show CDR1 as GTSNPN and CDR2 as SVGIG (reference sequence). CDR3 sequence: CAWSVGQGYGYTF. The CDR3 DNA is TGTGCCTGGAGTGTAGGTCAGGGCTATGGCTACACCTTC.

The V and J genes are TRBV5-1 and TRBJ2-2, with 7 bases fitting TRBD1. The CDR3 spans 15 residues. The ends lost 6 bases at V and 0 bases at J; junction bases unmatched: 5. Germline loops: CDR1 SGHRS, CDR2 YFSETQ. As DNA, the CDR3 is TGCGCCAGCACCCCAGGGGGTTCGAACACCGGGGAGCTGTTTTTT. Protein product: CASTPGGSNTGELFF.

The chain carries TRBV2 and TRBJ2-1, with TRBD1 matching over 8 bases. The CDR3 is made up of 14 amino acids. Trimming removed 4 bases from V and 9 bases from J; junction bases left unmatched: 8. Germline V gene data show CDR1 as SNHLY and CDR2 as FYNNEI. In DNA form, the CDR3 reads TGTGCCAGCAGTGGACAGGGGAGAGTAGGTGAGCAGTTCTTC. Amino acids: CASSGQGRVGEQFF.

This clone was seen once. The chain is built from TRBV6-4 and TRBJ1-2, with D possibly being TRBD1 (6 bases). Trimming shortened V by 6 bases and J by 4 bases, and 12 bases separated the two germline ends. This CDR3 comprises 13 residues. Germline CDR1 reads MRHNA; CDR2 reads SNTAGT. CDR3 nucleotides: TGTGCCAGCAGCACAGGGACGGGCTATGGCTACACCTTC. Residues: CASSTGTGYGYTF.

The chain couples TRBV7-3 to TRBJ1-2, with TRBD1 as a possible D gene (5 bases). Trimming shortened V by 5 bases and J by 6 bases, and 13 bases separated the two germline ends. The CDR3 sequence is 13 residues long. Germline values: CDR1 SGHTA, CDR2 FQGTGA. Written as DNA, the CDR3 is TGTGCCAGCAGCGCGCCCGGGGGAAATGGCTACACCTTC. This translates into CASSAPGGNGYTF.

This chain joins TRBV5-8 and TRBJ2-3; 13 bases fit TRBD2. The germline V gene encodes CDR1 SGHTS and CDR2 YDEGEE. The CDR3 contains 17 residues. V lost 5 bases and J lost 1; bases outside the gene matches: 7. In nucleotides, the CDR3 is TGTGCCAGCAGTCGACAACTAGCGGGGGGGCGCACAGATACGCAGTATTTT. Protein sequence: CASSRQLAGGRTDTQYF.

The CDR3 coding sequence is TGCGCCAGCAGCCGAGTGACAGGGGGAAGCACTGAAGCTTTCTTT. It codes for CASSRVTGGSTEAFF. This chain connects TRBV4-1 to TRBJ1-1; the match to TRBD1 covers 9 bases. Germline CDR1 and CDR2: MGHRA and YSYEKL. V shed 4 bases and J 4 bases; nucleotides not matched to a gene: 7. CDR3 size: 15 residues.

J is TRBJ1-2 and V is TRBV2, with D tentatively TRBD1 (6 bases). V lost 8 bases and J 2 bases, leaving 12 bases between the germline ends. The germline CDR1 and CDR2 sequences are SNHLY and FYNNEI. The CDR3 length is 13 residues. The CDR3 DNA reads TGTGCCAGCGGCCGGACAGTCAACTATGGCTACACCTTC. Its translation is CASGRTVNYGYTF. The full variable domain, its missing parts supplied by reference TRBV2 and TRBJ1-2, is EPEVTQTPSHQVTQMGQEVILRCVPISNHLYFYWYRQILGQKVEFLVSFYNNEISEKSEIFDDQFSVERPDGSNFTLKIRSTKLEDSAMYFCASGRTVNYGYTFGSGTRLTVV.

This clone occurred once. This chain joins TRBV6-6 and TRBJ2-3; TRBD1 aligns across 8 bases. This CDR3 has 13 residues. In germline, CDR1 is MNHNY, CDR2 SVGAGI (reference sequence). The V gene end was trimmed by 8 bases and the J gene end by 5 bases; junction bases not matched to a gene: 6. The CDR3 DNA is TGTGCCAGCCGTGGACAGGGCAAAGATACGCAGTATTTT. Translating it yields CASRGQGKDTQYF.

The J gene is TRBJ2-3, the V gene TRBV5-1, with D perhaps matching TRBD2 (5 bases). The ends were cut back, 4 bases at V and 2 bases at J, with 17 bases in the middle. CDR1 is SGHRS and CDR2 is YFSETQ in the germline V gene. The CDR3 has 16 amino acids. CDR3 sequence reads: CASSLSRADSTDTQYF. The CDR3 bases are TGCGCCAGCAGCCTATCGAGGGCCGATTCCACAGATACGCAGTATTTT. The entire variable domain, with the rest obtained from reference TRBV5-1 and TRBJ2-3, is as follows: KAGVTQTPRYLIKTRGQQVTLSCSPISGHRSVSWYQQTPGQGLQFLFEYFSETQRNKGNFPGRFSGRQFSNSRSEMNVSTLELGDSALYLCASSLSRADSTDTQYFGPGTRLTVL.

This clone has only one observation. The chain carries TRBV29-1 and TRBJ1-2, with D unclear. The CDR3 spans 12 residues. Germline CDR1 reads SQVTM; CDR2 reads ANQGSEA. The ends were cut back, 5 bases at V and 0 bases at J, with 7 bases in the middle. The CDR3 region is CSVRRTNYGYTF. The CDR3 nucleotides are TGCAGCGTTCGCAGGACTAACTATGGCTACACCTTC.

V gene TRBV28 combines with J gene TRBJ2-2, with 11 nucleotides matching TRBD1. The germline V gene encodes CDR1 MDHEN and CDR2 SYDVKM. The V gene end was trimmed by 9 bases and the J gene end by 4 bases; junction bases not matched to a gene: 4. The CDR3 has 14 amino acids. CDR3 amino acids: CASIGTGGTGELFF. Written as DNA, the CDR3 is TGTGCCAGTATTGGGACAGGGGGCACCGGGGAGCTGTTTTTT.

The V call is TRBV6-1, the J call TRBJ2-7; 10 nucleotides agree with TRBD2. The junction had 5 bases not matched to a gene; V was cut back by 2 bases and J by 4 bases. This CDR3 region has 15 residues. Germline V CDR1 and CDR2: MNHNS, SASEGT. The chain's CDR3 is CASSEISAGGYEQYF. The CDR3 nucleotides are TGTGCCAGCAGTGAAATCTCAGCGGGGGGGTACGAGCAGTACTTC.

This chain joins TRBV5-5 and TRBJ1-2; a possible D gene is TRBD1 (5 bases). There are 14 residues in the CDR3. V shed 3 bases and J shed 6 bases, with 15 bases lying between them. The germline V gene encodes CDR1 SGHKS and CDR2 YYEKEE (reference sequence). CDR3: CASSSRGDGDGYTF. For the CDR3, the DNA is TGTGCCAGCAGCTCGCGGGGCGACGGTGATGGCTACACCTTC.

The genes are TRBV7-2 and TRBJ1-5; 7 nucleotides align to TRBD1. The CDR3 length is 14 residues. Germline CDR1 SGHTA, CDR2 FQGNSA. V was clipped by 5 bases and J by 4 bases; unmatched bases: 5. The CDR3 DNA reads TGTGCCAGCAGCCGACAGGGTACTAATCAGCCCCAGCATTTT. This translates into CASSRQGTNQPQHF.

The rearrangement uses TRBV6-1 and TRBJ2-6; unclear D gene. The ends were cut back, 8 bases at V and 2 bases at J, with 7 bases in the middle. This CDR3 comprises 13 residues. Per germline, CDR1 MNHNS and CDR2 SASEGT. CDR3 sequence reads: CASERAGANVLTF. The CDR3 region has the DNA TGTGCCAGCGAAAGAGCTGGGGCCAACGTCCTGACTTTC.

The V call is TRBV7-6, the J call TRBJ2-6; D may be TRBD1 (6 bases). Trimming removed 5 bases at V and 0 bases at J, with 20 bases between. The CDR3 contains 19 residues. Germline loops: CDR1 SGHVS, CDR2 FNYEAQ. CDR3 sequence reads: CASSVNIPGHFSGANVLTF. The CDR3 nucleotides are TGTGCCAGCAGCGTAAACATACCGGGACACTTCTCTGGGGCCAACGTCCTGACTTTC.

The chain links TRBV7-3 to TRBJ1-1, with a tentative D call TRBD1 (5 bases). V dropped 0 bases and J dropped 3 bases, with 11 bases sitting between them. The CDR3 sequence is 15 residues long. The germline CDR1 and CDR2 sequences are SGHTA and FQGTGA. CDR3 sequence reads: CASSLTGGRDTEAFF. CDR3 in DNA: TGTGCCAGCAGCTTAACGGGGGGGAGGGACACTGAAGCTTTCTTT.

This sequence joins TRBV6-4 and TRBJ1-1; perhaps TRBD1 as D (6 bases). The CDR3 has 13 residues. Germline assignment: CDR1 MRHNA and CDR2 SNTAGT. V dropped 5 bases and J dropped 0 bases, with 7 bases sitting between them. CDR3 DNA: TGTGCCAGCAGTTGGACAGTGAACACTGAAGCTTTCTTT. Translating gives CASSWTVNTEAFF.

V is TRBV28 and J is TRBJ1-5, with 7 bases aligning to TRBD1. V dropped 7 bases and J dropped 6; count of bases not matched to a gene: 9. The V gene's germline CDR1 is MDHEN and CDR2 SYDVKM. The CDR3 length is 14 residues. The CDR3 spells CASNPTGLIQPQHF. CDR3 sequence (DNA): TGTGCCAGCAACCCGACAGGGTTAATTCAGCCCCAGCATTTT.